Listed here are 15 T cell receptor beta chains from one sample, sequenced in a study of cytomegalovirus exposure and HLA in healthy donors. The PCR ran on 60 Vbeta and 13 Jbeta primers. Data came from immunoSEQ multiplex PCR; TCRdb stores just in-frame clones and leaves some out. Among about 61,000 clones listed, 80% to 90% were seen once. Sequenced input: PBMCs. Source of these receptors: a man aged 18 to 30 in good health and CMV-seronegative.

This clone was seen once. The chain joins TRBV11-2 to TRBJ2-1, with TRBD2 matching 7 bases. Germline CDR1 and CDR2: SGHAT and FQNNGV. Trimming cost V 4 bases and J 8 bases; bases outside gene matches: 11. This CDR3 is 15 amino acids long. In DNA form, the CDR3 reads TGTGCCAGCAGCTGGGAAGGGGACTACATTGATGAGCAGTTCTTC. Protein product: CASSWEGDYIDEQFF.

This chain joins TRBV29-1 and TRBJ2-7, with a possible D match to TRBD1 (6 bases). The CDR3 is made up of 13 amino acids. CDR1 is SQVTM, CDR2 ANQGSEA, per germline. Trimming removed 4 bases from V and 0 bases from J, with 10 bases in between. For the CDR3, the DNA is TGCAGCGTTGGGATGGACAGCTCCTACGAGCAGTACTTC. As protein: CSVGMDSSYEQYF.

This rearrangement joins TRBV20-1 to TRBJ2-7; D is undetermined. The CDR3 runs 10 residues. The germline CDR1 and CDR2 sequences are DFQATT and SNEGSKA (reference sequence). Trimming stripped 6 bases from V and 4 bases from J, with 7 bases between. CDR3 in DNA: TGCAGTGCGGAGCTGTACGAGCAGTACTTC. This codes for CSAELYEQYF.

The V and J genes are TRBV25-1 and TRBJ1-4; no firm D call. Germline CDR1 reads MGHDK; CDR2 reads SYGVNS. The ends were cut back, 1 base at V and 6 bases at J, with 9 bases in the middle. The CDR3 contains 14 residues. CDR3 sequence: CASSESGYYEKLFF. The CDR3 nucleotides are TGTGCCAGCAGTGAATCGGGTTACTATGAAAAACTGTTTTTT.

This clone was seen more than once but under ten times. The CDR3 reads CASSLRERWDQPQHF. Here the CDR3 DNA reads TGTGCCAGCAGTTTAAGGGAGAGGTGGGATCAGCCCCAGCATTTT. The chain has TRBV28 and TRBJ1-5, with D unresolved. Germline V gene lookup returns CDR1 MDHEN and CDR2 SYDVKM. The length of the CDR3 is 15 residues. Trimming pared 2 bases from V and 5 bases from J, leaving 13 bases between.

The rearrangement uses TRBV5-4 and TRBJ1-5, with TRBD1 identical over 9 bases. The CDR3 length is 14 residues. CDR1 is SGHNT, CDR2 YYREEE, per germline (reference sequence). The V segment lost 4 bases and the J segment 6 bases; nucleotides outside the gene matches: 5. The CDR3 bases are TGTGCCAGCAGCAAACAGGGGGCAAGTCAGCCCCAGCATTTT. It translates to CASSKQGASQPQHF.

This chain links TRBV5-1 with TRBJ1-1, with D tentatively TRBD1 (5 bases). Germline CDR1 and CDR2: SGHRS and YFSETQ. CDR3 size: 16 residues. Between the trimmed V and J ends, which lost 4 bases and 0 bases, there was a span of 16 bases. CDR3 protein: CASSGGTEYMNTEAFF. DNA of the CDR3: TGCGCCAGCAGCGGCGGGACGGAATACATGAACACTGAAGCTTTCTTT.

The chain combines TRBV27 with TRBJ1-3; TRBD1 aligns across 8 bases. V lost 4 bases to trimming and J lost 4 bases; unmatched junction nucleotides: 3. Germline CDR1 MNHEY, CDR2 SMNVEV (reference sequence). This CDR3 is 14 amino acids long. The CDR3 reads CASSSRTGGNTIYF. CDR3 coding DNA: TGTGCCAGCAGTTCCAGGACAGGGGGAAACACCATATATTTT.

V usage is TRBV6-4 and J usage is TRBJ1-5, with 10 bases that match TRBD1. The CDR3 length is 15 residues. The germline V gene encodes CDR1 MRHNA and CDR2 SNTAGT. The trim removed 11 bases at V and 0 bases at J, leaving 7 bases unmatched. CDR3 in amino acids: CAGGGTGDSNQPQHF. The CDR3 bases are TGTGCCGGAGGCGGGACAGGGGATAGCAATCAGCCCCAGCATTTT.

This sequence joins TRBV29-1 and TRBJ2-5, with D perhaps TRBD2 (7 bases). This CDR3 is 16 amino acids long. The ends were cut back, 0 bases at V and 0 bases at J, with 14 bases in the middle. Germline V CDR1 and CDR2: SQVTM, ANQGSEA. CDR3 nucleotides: TGCAGCGTTGAAGATATTGGGGGGGGCTACCAAGAGACCCAGTACTTC. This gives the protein CSVEDIGGGYQETQYF.

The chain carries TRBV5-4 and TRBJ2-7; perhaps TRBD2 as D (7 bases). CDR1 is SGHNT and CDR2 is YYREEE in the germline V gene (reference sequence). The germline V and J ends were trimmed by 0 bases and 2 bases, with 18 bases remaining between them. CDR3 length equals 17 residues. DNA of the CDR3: TGTGCCAGCAGCTTGGCGGGGGGCGCAGGGCAGACCTACGAGCAGTACTTC. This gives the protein CASSLAGGAGQTYEQYF.

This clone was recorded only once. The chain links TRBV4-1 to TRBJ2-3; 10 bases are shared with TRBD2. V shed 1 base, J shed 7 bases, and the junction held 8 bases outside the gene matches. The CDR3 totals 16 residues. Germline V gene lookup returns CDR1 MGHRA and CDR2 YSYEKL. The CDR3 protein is CASSQGGSGGLNTQYF. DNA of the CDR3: TGCGCCAGCAGCCAAGGGGGTAGCGGGGGGCTAAATACGCAGTATTTT.

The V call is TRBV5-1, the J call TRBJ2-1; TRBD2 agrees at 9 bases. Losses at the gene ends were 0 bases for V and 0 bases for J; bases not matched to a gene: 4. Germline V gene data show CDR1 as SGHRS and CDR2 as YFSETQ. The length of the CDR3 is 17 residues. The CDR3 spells CASSLGSGGGSYNEQFF. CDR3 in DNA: TGCGCCAGCAGCTTGGGTAGCGGGGGAGGCTCCTACAATGAGCAGTTCTTC.

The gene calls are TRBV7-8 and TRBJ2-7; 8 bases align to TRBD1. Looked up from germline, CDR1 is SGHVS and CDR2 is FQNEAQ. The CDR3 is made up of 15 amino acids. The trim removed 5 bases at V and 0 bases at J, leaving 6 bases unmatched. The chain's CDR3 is CASSLGQARSYEQYF. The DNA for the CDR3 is TGTGCCAGCAGCCTGGGACAGGCCCGCTCCTACGAGCAGTACTTC.

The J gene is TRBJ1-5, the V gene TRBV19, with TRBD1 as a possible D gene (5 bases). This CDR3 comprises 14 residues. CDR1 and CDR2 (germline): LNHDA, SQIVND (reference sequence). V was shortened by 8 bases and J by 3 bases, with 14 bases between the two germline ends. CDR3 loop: CASRSQGLNQPQHF. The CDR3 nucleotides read TGTGCCAGTCGATCCCAGGGCCTCAATCAGCCCCAGCATTTT.